Described below is a single T cell receptor beta chain sequence and its context. This entry is derived from a study of blood T cell repertoires in COVID-19. In the authors' methods: Quantification of nucleated cells was approximated via reference gene primer amplification. TCRdb's table, derived via immunoSEQ multiplex PCR, lists solely in-frame clones and lacks some. V and J calls and clone size follow that table, whereas D and trimming were derived from the DNA. The sample carries over 350,000 clones, approximately 87% recorded once. Deletions cut 0 bases from V and 0 bases from J, with 10 bases between. The CDR3 has 16 residues. The germline gives CDR1 SGHRS, CDR2 YFSETQ.

The sequence derives from a woman aged 25-40 years with acute COVID-19. Sequenced input: PBMCs or T cells enriched from blood (not recorded which). The chain uses TRBV5-1 and TRBJ2-1, with D perhaps TRBD2 (5 bases). The CDR3 DNA sequence: TGCGCCAGCAGCTTGGGGACTGGAGTCTCCTACAATGAGCAGTTCTTC. This gives the protein CASSLGTGVSYNEQFF.